This T cell receptor beta chain derives from a study of shared clonotypes between healthy human individuals. Whole-study results and caveats: On the whole, naive subsets had larger estimated richness than memory subsets had.

This table comes from immunoSEQ multiplex PCR, and its TCRdb copy is limited to in-frame clones, with some not included. The data contain some 800,000 clones, about 92% of them singletons. Terminally differentiated effector memory CD45RA+ cells were left out of the naive CD8 fraction, which was CD45RO-negative and positively selected for CCR7. All the donors were Caucasian adults who lived in Nashville, Tennessee. Germline CDR1 reads MNHEY; CDR2 reads SMNVEV (reference sequence). CDR3 length equals 15 residues. V lost 6 bases and J 5 bases, leaving 17 bases between the germline ends. Regarding this clone: Its antigen is unknown.

The sample taken for sequencing was naive CD8+ T cells sorted from blood. The receptor's source is a young man in good health. V is TRBV27 and J is TRBJ2-1, with D perhaps matching TRBD1 (6 bases). CDR3 in amino acids: CASRLTQGTNNEQFF. CDR3 nucleotide sequence: TGTGCCAGCAGGCTCACGCAGGGGACGAACAATGAGCAGTTCTTC.